The following is a T cell receptor beta chain sequence with its context. Its target is not known. The data were taken from a study of T cells after yellow fever vaccination. TCRdb called the 5' RACE reads again in MiXCR, with one record for every CDR3 protein. Among about 320,000 distinct CDR3 sequences listed, roughly 4.3% were seen once. Study-wide points: There was a small share of clonotypes that showed up in both the CD4 and CD8 compartments.

This CDR3 is built from 18 residues. The V end was cut by 6 bases, the J end by 1 base, with 19 bases between. Per germline, CDR1 MDHEN and CDR2 SYDVKM. This receptor was obtained from a man aged 18 to 29 who received the YFV17D yellow fever vaccine. Sequenced material: PBMCs, taken 15 days after the yellow fever booster vaccination. The chain links TRBV28 to TRBJ2-6, with TRBD2 as a possible D gene (6 bases). The CDR3 DNA follows: TGTGCCAGCAGCTCGCCGGGCGGGGATAAATCTGGGGCCAACGTCCTGACTTTC. Amino acid sequence: CASSSPGGDKSGANVLTF. The full variable domain, in which reference TRBV28 and TRBJ2-6 provide the parts outside the CDR3, is DVKVTQSSRYLVKRTGEKVFLECVQDMDHENMFWYRQDPGLGLRLIYFSYDVKMKEKGDIPEGYSVSREKKERFSLILESASTNQTSMYLCASSSPGGDKSGANVLTFGAGSRLTVL.